These 16 T cell receptor beta chains share one sample of origin, sequenced in a study of shared clonotypes between healthy human individuals. Data came from immunoSEQ multiplex PCR; TCRdb stores just in-frame clones and leaves some out. This table has roughly 1,600,000 clones, around 98.5% appearing once. Source material: naive CD4+ T cells sorted from blood. The subset denotes: CD45RA+ positively selected. These receptors came from a man aged 25 to 45 in good health.

Comments on this clone: At the DNA level, this CDR3 is encoded by other sequences in the same sample as well. The rearrangement joins TRBV7-2 to TRBJ2-6; unclear D gene. The germline gives CDR1 SGHTA, CDR2 FQGNSA. V was clipped by 1 base and J by 0 bases, with 4 bases between them. This CDR3 has 15 amino acids. The CDR3 DNA reads as TGTGCCAGCAGCTTAGTATCCTCTGGGGCCAACGTCCTGACTTTC. Protein sequence: CASSLVSSGANVLTF.

The chain has TRBV5-1 and TRBJ1-4, with D unresolved. With 4 bases removed from V and 8 bases from J, the gap between germline ends came to 12 bases. The CDR3 covers 13 residues. Germline lookup yields CDR1 SGHRS and CDR2 YFSETQ. This CDR3 is CASSIGPGEKLFF. CDR3 sequence (DNA): TGCGCCAGCAGCATCGGTCCGGGGGAAAAACTGTTTTTT.

The chain links TRBV19 to TRBJ1-5, with TRBD1 identical over 7 bases. J was trimmed by 0 bases and V by 8 bases; bases with no gene match: 4. The length of the CDR3 is 14 residues. Per germline, CDR1 LNHDA and CDR2 SQIVND (reference sequence). The CDR3 here is CASAGQISNQPQHF. CDR3 sequence (DNA): TGTGCCAGTGCGGGACAGATTAGCAATCAGCCCCAGCATTTT.

The rearrangement joins TRBV5-1 to TRBJ2-3; perhaps TRBD2 as D (5 bases). V was trimmed by 0 bases and J by 6 bases, leaving 17 bases between them. Germline V gives CDR1 SGHRS, CDR2 YFSETQ. This CDR3 has 16 amino acids. CDR3 coding DNA: TGCGCCAGCAGCTTGGGACTATCGCTGTTACTGGATACGCAGTATTTT. Its translation: CASSLGLSLLLDTQYF.

This clone is a singleton in its sample. V and J are TRBV5-6 and TRBJ2-7; D is uncertain. The CDR3 is made up of 13 amino acids. V lost 4 bases, J lost 2 bases, and 10 bases lay in between. Per the germline V gene, CDR1 is SGHDT and CDR2 is YYEEEE. The CDR3 DNA reads as TGTGCCAGCAGCGGAATGGGAACCTACGAGCAGTACTTC. This translates into CASSGMGTYEQYF.

This rearrangement joins TRBV7-8 to TRBJ2-7; D call uncertain. V shed 0 bases and J shed 3 bases, with 9 bases lying between them. This CDR3 spans 14 amino acids. CDR1 and CDR2 (germline): SGHVS, FQNEAQ. The CDR3 reads CASSLAHDRYEQYF. CDR3 coding DNA: TGTGCCAGCAGCTTAGCCCATGACCGCTACGAGCAGTACTTC.

The V call is TRBV2, the J call TRBJ1-4; 8 nucleotides agree with TRBD1. CDR1 is SNHLY, CDR2 FYNNEI, per germline. This CDR3 region has 13 residues. With V trimmed by 10 bases and J by 7 bases, 8 bases remained unmatched. This CDR3 is CATQTGAGEKLFF. The CDR3 bases are TGTGCCACTCAGACAGGGGCTGGTGAAAAACTGTTTTTT.

This chain uses TRBV4-1 with TRBJ2-1, with D uncertain. Trimming took off 2 bases at V and 0 bases at J, with 2 bases between the two ends. Germline V CDR1 and CDR2: MGHRA, YSYEKL. This CDR3 comprises 13 residues. The chain's CDR3 is CASSQSSYNEQFF. In nucleotides, the CDR3 is TGCGCCAGCAGCCAAAGCTCCTACAATGAGCAGTTCTTC.

This rearrangement joins TRBV6-1 to TRBJ1-3; a weak D match, TRBD1 (5 bases). The CDR3 consists of 15 residues. Deletions cut 8 bases from V and 4 bases from J, with 18 bases between. Germline V lookup: CDR1 MNHNS, CDR2 SASEGT. The CDR3 DNA reads TGTGCCAGCGGAACAGGTCTCATGAAGGGAAACACCATATATTTT. Its translation is CASGTGLMKGNTIYF.

The CDR3 DNA reads as TGTGCCAGCAGCGGGAGACAGGGTAGGACTAGATCCACAGATACGCAGTATTTT. It yields the protein CASSGRQGRTRSTDTQYF. The V call is TRBV7-2, the J call TRBJ2-3; D may match TRBD1 or TRBD2 (7 bases each). The CDR3 consists of 18 residues. V was clipped by 5 bases and J by 2 bases, with 23 bases between them. Germline CDR1 is SGHTA and CDR2 is FQGNSA.

The chain has TRBV27 and TRBJ2-7; D unresolved. The CDR3 runs 15 residues. CDR1 MNHEY and CDR2 SMNVEV come from the germline V gene (reference sequence). Trimming took off 5 bases at V and 3 bases at J, with 17 bases between the two ends. The CDR3 here is CASSPNSRLDYEQYF. The CDR3 DNA reads as TGTGCCAGCAGTCCCAACTCACGTCTGGACTACGAGCAGTACTTC.

Comment on this clone: Different DNA sequences within this sample yield the same CDR3. V is TRBV18 and J is TRBJ2-1; D unclear. The CDR3 loop spans 13 amino acids. The germline V gene has CDR1 KGHSH and CDR2 LQKENI. Trimming took off 2 bases at V and 4 bases at J, with 6 bases between the two ends. The CDR3 loop is CASSPSPYNEQFF. The DNA of the CDR3 is TGTGCCAGCTCACCATCTCCGTACAATGAGCAGTTCTTC.

The chain recombines TRBV10-3 with TRBJ2-1; D is unresolved. Trimming stripped 8 bases from V and 6 bases from J, with 8 bases between. The CDR3 covers 11 residues. Per germline, CDR1 ENHRY and CDR2 SYGVKD. The CDR3 sequence is CAIGKVNEQFF. The CDR3 DNA reads as TGTGCCATCGGGAAAGTCAATGAGCAGTTCTTC.

This rearrangement joins TRBV10-3 to TRBJ2-5; 7 bases are shared with TRBD1. The V segment lost 6 bases and the J segment 3 bases; nucleotides outside the gene matches: 7. The CDR3 runs 14 residues. CDR1 ENHRY and CDR2 SYGVKD come from the germline V gene. The CDR3 protein is CAIRPTGNKETQYF. The CDR3, as DNA: TGTGCCATCAGGCCGACAGGGAATAAAGAGACCCAGTACTTC.

The chain has TRBV9 and TRBJ2-5; D possibly corresponds to TRBD2 (6 bases). In germline, CDR1 is SGDLS, CDR2 YYNGEE. Trimming removed 0 bases at V and 2 bases at J, with 14 bases between. The CDR3 contains 16 residues. This chain's CDR3 is CASSVVPGGAQETQYF. The DNA for the CDR3 is TGTGCCAGCAGCGTAGTACCCGGCGGGGCTCAAGAGACCCAGTACTTC.

The chain recombines TRBV28 with TRBJ2-7; D call uncertain. The CDR3 contains 13 residues. Germline CDR1 and CDR2: MDHEN and SYDVKM. V was cut by 7 bases and J by 2 bases, with 12 bases left in between. The chain's CDR3 is CASIPSIPYEQYF. The CDR3 nucleotides read TGTGCCAGCATTCCAAGTATTCCCTACGAGCAGTACTTC.